These T cell receptor beta chains were read from a single sample in a study of identical twins. In TCRdb, the 5' RACE reads were re-called with MiXCR into one record per CDR3 protein. The table has 420,000 or so distinct CDR3 sequences, around a sixth seen once. The sequencing sample was made of naive T cells sorted from blood. These receptors were collected from a man aged 50 or older in good health. CDR3s include the opening cysteine and the closing phenylalanine or tryptophan. D genes are given only for firm matches. Clone sizes are given selectively: once, few, many, or a class where the clone is expanded.

j_gene | abundance | len | v_gene | d_gene | CDR3aa | CDR3nt
TRBJ2-1 | . | 15 | TRBV7-2 | . | CASSLVKAGGSEQFF | TGTGCCAGCAGCTTAGTGAAAGCGGGCGGTAGTGAGCAGTTCTTC
TRBJ2-5 | . | 17 | TRBV6-5 | TRBD1 | CASSTDRPGQSKETQYF | TGTGCCAGCAGTACCGATAGACCGGGACAGTCGAAAGAGACCCAGTACTTC
TRBJ2-1 | few | 14 | TRBV25-1 | . | CASSPLSSVGEQFF | TGTGCCAGCAGTCCCCTGTCGAGCGTGGGTGAGCAGTTCTTC
TRBJ2-1 | many | 13 | TRBV29-1 | . | CSVEDQATRRRFF | TGCAGCGTTGAAGATCAAGCGACCAGGCGTCGGTTCTTC
TRBJ2-6 | few | 17 | TRBV5-1 | TRBD1 | CASSLGSGGSGANVLTF | TGCGCCAGCAGCTTAGGGTCAGGGGGCTCTGGGGCCAACGTCCTGACTTTC
TRBJ1-5 | few | 16 | TRBV27 | . | CASSRDSRYSNQPQHF | TGTGCCAGCAGCCGAGACAGTAGGTATAGCAATCAGCCCCAGCATTTT
TRBJ1-1 | . | 15 | TRBV7-9 | TRBD1 | CASSNSGQGRTEALF | TGTGCCAGCAGCAACTCCGGACAGGGTAGGACTGAAGCTCTCTTT
TRBJ2-2 | . | 16 | TRBV27 | TRBD2 | CASSLSWREGTGELFF | TGTGCCAGCAGTTTATCCTGGCGGGAGGGGACCGGGGAGCTGTTTTTT
TRBJ2-7 | . | 17 | TRBV28 | TRBD1 | CASSLGAGGTGSYTQYF | TGTGCCAGCAGTTTGGGGGCAGGGGGCACTGGGAGCTACACGCAGTACTTC
TRBJ2-6 | few | 16 | TRBV7-8 | TRBD1 | CASSFRTGSRANVLTF | TGTGCCAGCAGCTTTCGGACAGGATCGAGGGCCAACGTCCTGACTTTC
TRBJ2-5 | . | 15 | TRBV5-1 | . | CASSLEGTPQETQYF | TGCGCCAGCAGCTTGGAAGGGACCCCACAAGAGACCCAGTACTTC
TRBJ1-5 | . | 13 | TRBV5-1 | TRBD1 | CASSPQGGQPQHF | TGCGCCAGCAGCCCCCAGGGGGGCCAGCCCCAGCATTTT
TRBJ2-6 | many | 18 | TRBV11-1 | TRBD2 | CASTRGGLTRSGANVLTF | TGTGCCAGCACCCGCGGGGGACTTACCCGCTCTGGGGCCAACGTCCTGACTTTC
TRBJ1-4 | few | 13 | TRBV20-1 | . | CSARSLNNEKLFF | TGCAGTGCTAGAAGCCTGAACAATGAAAAACTGTTTTTT
TRBJ2-7 | many | 15 | TRBV5-1 | TRBD1 | CASSWTGQGMYEQYF | TGCGCCAGCAGCTGGACGGGACAGGGGATGTACGAGCAGTACTTC
TRBJ2-7 | many | 14 | TRBV5-1 | . | CASSWGDQLPEQYF | TGCGCCAGCAGCTGGGGGGATCAACTCCCCGAGCAGTACTTC
TRBJ1-1 | . | 15 | TRBV6-1 | . | CASTYLTYEGTEAFF | TGTGCCAGCACCTACCTAACTTACGAGGGTACTGAAGCTTTCTTT
TRBJ2-1 | few | 13 | TRBV5-1 | . | CASRQYSHNEQFF | TGCGCCAGCCGACAGTATAGTCACAATGAGCAGTTCTTC
TRBJ2-7 | many | 14 | TRBV5-1 | TRBD1 | CASSPGQRTYEQYF | TGCGCCAGCAGCCCGGGACAGCGGACCTACGAGCAGTACTTC
TRBJ2-7 | few | 16 | TRBV10-3 | . | CAISDHDGPRSYEQYF | TGTGCCATCAGTGATCACGACGGCCCCAGGTCCTACGAGCAGTACTTC
TRBJ2-7 | few | 14 | TRBV5-1 | . | CASSLDGDSYEQYF | TGCGCCAGCAGCTTGGACGGGGACTCCTACGAGCAGTACTTC
TRBJ2-4 | . | 13 | TRBV20-1 | . | CSAQVTGGGIQYF | TGCAGTGCCCAAGTCACAGGGGGGGGCATTCAGTACTTC
TRBJ2-5 | . | 15 | TRBV7-3 | . | CASSLGSGVQETQYF | TGTGCCAGCAGCCTAGGTTCAGGGGTACAAGAGACCCAGTACTTC
TRBJ2-6 | few | 17 | TRBV6-5 | . | CASSFSIGISGANVLTF | TGTGCCAGCAGTTTCAGCATCGGGATCTCTGGGGCCAACGTCCTGACTTTC
TRBJ2-6 | many | 16 | TRBV20-1 | TRBD2 | CSASPSGSSGANVLTF | TGCAGTGCGTCTCCTAGCGGGAGCTCTGGGGCCAACGTCCTGACTTTC
TRBJ2-1 | . | 14 | TRBV7-9 | . | CASSLMEGYNEQFF | TGTGCCAGCAGCTTAATGGAGGGCTACAATGAGCAGTTCTTC
TRBJ2-7 | many | 16 | TRBV4-1 | TRBD2 | CASSHRLAESSYEQYF | TGCGCCAGCAGCCACCGACTAGCGGAAAGCTCCTACGAGCAGTACTTC
TRBJ2-7 | many | 16 | TRBV29-1 | TRBD1 | CSVEKYDRVVGYEQYF | TGCAGCGTTGAAAAGTACGACAGGGTGGTGGGCTACGAGCAGTACTTC
TRBJ2-3 | many | 13 | TRBV4-2 | . | CASSQGRTDTQYF | TGTGCCAGCAGCCAAGGGCGCACAGATACGCAGTATTTT
TRBJ1-3 | . | 17 | TRBV27 | . | CASSQTTPSDSGNTIYF | TGTGCCAGCAGTCAAACGACACCTTCAGACTCTGGAAACACCATATATTTT
TRBJ1-1 | many | 13 | TRBV15 | . | CATSDGLNTEAFF | TGTGCCACCAGCGACGGACTGAACACTGAAGCTTTCTTT
TRBJ2-1 | . | 12 | TRBV10-3 | . | CAISEVANEQFF | TGTGCCATCAGTGAGGTGGCCAATGAGCAGTTCTTC
TRBJ2-7 | . | 14 | TRBV6-2/TRBV6-3 | . | CASSYYSGSYEQYF | TGTGCCAGCAGTTACTATTCGGGGTCCTACGAGCAGTACTTC
TRBJ2-1 | few | 16 | TRBV9 | TRBD2 | CASSVGLAGPYNEQFF | TGTGCCAGCAGCGTAGGACTAGCGGGTCCCTACAATGAGCAGTTCTTC
TRBJ1-1 | many | 15 | TRBV4-2 | TRBD1 | CASSQGQGFRTEAFF | TGTGCCAGCAGCCAAGGACAGGGTTTTCGGACTGAAGCTTTCTTT
TRBJ2-3 | . | 16 | TRBV9 | . | CASSRLVGEATDTQYF | TGTGCCAGCAGCCGCCTGGTCGGGGAGGCCACAGATACGCAGTATTTT
TRBJ2-2 | . | 11 | TRBV5-1 | . | CASRSPGELFF | TGCGCCAGCAGATCGCCCGGGGAGCTGTTTTTT
TRBJ2-2 | few | 16 | TRBV10-3 | . | CAISADIRGGTGELFF | TGTGCCATCAGTGCCGACATCAGGGGTGGGACCGGGGAGCTGTTTTTT
TRBJ2-7 | few | 16 | TRBV5-5 | . | CASSLAGQGGSYEQYF | TGTGCCAGCAGCTTGGCCGGTCAGGGGGGGTCCTACGAGCAGTACTTC
TRBJ2-1 | few | 16 | TRBV27 | . | CASSLRIAALYNEQFF | TGTGCCAGCAGTTTAAGAATAGCGGCGCTCTACAATGAGCAGTTCTTC
TRBJ2-5 | . | 13 | TRBV3-1 | . | CASSQRAEETQYF | TGTGCCAGCAGCCAGAGAGCGGAAGAGACCCAGTACTTC
TRBJ1-1 | many | 14 | TRBV5-1 | . | CASSWGSMNTEAFF | TGCGCCAGCAGCTGGGGCAGCATGAACACTGAAGCTTTCTTT
TRBJ2-3 | many | 16 | TRBV10-3 | . | CAIRLGSRFSTDTQYF | TGTGCCATCAGGCTAGGCAGCCGATTTAGCACAGATACGCAGTATTTT
TRBJ2-3 | few | 13 | TRBV4-3 | . | CASSQELIDTQYF | TGCGCCAGCAGCCAAGAACTAATTGATACGCAGTATTTT
TRBJ2-7 | many | 15 | TRBV6-2/TRBV6-3 | TRBD1 | CASSSQDRDTYEQYF | TGTGCCAGCAGTTCCCAGGACAGGGACACCTACGAGCAGTACTTC
TRBJ2-5 | . | 15 | TRBV20-1 | TRBD2 | CSARDTSGGQETQYF | TGCAGTGCTAGAGACACTAGCGGGGGCCAAGAGACCCAGTACTTC
TRBJ2-1 | . | 13 | TRBV20-1 | . | CSARMTTYNEQFF | TGCAGTGCTAGAATGACCACATACAATGAGCAGTTCTTC
TRBJ1-5 | few | 16 | TRBV20-1 | . | CSASWGSYIGNQPQHF | TGCAGTGCTAGTTGGGGTAGTTATATTGGCAATCAGCCCCAGCATTTT
TRBJ2-7 | many | 14 | TRBV20-1 | TRBD2 | CSARSIAGETKQYF | TGCAGTGCCCGTAGTATAGCGGGGGAAACTAAGCAGTACTTC